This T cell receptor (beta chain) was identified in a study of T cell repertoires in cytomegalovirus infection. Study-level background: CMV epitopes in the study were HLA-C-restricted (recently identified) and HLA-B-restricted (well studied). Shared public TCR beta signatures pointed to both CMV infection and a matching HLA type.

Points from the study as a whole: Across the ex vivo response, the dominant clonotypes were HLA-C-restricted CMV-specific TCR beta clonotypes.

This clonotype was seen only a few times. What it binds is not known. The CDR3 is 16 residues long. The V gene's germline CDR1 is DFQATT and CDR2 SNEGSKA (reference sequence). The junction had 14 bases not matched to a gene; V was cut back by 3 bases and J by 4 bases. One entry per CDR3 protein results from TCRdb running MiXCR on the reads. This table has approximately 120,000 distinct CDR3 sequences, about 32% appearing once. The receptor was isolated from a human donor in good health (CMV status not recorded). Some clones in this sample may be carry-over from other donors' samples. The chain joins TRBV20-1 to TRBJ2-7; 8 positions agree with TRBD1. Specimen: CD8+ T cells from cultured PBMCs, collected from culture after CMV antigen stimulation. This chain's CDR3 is CSARKTGDSTGYEQYF. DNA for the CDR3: TGCAGTGCTAGGAAGACAGGGGACTCCACGGGGTACGAGCAGTACTTC.